The 25 T cell receptor beta chains below all came from one sample that was sequenced in a study of blood T cell repertoires in COVID-19. Method: immunoSEQ multiplex PCR; TCRdb's copy keeps in-frame clones and lacks some. The sample shows 130,000 or so clones, 69% of them seen only once. The sequenced sample was peripheral blood. The receptor source for this set is a woman aged 70-85 years with acute or convalescent COVID-19.

The V and J genes are TRBV28 and TRBJ1-5, with D possibly matching TRBD1 (6 bases). Germline V lookup: CDR1 MDHEN, CDR2 SYDVKM. Trimming took off 8 bases at V and 4 bases at J, with 15 bases between the two ends. There are 14 residues in the CDR3. This CDR3 is CASVKQGGNQPQHF. CDR3 nucleotide sequence: TGTGCCAGCGTTAAACAGGGTGGTAATCAGCCCCAGCATTTT.

The chain couples TRBV6-5 to TRBJ2-5; D perhaps matches TRBD2 (5 bases). V was cut by 2 bases and J by 4 bases, with 11 bases left in between. Germline-derived CDR1 and CDR2 are MNHEY and SVGAGI. This CDR3 has 14 amino acids. Here the CDR3 DNA reads TGTGCCAGCAGTTACGGAACGGCGGGAGAGACCCAGTACTTC. Protein sequence: CASSYGTAGETQYF.

The genes are TRBV7-9 and TRBJ2-7, with 12 bases matching TRBD1. V gave up 3 bases and J gave up 2 bases; unmatched junction bases: 2. Germline V gene sequence: CDR1 SEHNR, CDR2 FQNEAQ (reference sequence). This CDR3 is 15 amino acids long. The CDR3 nucleotides are TGTGCCAGCAGCTTCGGGACAGGGGGCCCCTACGAGCAGTACTTC. As protein: CASSFGTGGPYEQYF.

The CDR3 region is CASSSGQGTYEQYF. CDR3 DNA: TGCGCCAGCAGCAGCGGACAGGGAACCTACGAGCAGTACTTC. The chain combines TRBV4-3 with TRBJ2-7; 8 bases map to TRBD1. CDR3 length: 14 amino acids. Looked up from germline, CDR1 is LGHNA and CDR2 is YSLEER. V shed 5 bases and J 2 bases; nucleotides not matched to a gene: 5.

This rearrangement joins TRBV28 to TRBJ2-2, with D possibly matching TRBD2 (5 bases). Germline values: CDR1 MDHEN, CDR2 SYDVKM. V was shortened by 3 bases and J by 5 bases, with 7 bases between the two germline ends. This CDR3 is built from 13 residues. The CDR3 nucleotides read TGTGCCAGCAGTTTCGGGGAAACCGGGGAGCTGTTTTTT. Translation: CASSFGETGELFF.

This chain uses TRBV6-2 or TRBV6-3 with TRBJ2-1; 10 nucleotides match TRBD2. The CDR3 contains 17 residues. CDR1 is MNHEY and CDR2 is SVGEGT in the germline V gene. V lost 5 bases, J lost 3 bases, and 10 bases stayed unmatched. CDR3 sequence (DNA): TGTGCCAGCAGTCAGACTCTAGCGGGGGCCCTCTACAATGAGCAGTTCTTC. It encodes CASSQTLAGALYNEQFF.

The V and J genes are TRBV3-1 (or the pseudogene TRBV3-2) and TRBJ2-7; 7 bases map to TRBD2. This CDR3 region has 15 residues. Germline CDR1 LGHDT, CDR2 YNNKEL (reference sequence). V lost 4 bases, J lost 3 bases, and 9 bases stayed unmatched. CDR3 residues: CASSPSTRGVYEQYF. The CDR3 coding sequence is TGTGCCAGCAGCCCGTCGACTCGGGGGGTCTACGAGCAGTACTTC.

The rearrangement joins TRBV6-5 to TRBJ2-3, with TRBD1 matching over 9 bases. J gave up 0 bases and V 5 bases, and 3 bases lay outside the gene matches. This CDR3 contains 15 residues. The germline V gene encodes CDR1 MNHEY and CDR2 SVGAGI. CDR3 DNA: TGTGCCAGCAGTCCACAGGGGGCGAGCACAGATACGCAGTATTTT. This codes for CASSPQGASTDTQYF.

The gene calls are TRBV28 and TRBJ2-3, with D hard to call. Trimming left V 5 bases short and J 6 bases short, with 9 bases between. The CDR3 consists of 12 residues. Germline values: CDR1 MDHEN, CDR2 SYDVKM. The CDR3 DNA follows: TGTGCCAGCAGTCTGGCGGTGGATACGCAGTATTTT. This translates into CASSLAVDTQYF. Drawing the rest from reference TRBV28 and TRBJ2-3, the complete variable domain is DVKVTQSSRYLVKRTGEKVFLECVQDMDHENMFWYRQDPGLGLRLIYFSYDVKMKEKGDIPEGYSVSREKKERFSLILESASTNQTSMYLCASSLAVDTQYFGPGTRLTVL.

Only one count was recorded for this clone. This chain joins TRBV28 and TRBJ1-5; a possible D gene is TRBD1 (6 bases). This CDR3 is built from 15 residues. Germline loops: CDR1 MDHEN, CDR2 SYDVKM. V lost 6 bases and J lost 0, with 12 bases in between. The CDR3 spells CASRRQVVSNQPQHF. The CDR3 DNA follows: TGTGCCAGCAGGAGACAGGTCGTTAGCAATCAGCCCCAGCATTTT. The full variable domain, in which reference TRBV28 and TRBJ1-5 provide the parts outside the CDR3, is DVKVTQSSRYLVKRTGEKVFLECVQDMDHENMFWYRQDPGLGLRLIYFSYDVKMKEKGDIPEGYSVSREKKERFSLILESASTNQTSMYLCASRRQVVSNQPQHFGDGTRLSIL.

This chain connects TRBV28 to TRBJ2-5; 10 bases agree with TRBD1. Germline CDR1 and CDR2: MDHEN and SYDVKM. V gave up 4 bases and J gave up 5 bases; unmatched junction bases: 7. The CDR3 has 15 amino acids. CDR3 coding DNA: TGTGCCAGCAGTTCCCCCGGGACAGGGGTCGAGACCCAGTACTTC. Translated, it gives CASSSPGTGVETQYF.

The chain links TRBV4-1 to TRBJ2-1; weak D call: TRBD1 (6 bases). The CDR3 totals 15 residues. CDR1 and CDR2 from the germline V gene are MGHRA and YSYEKL. V was pared by 0 bases and J by 1 base, with 7 bases between. CDR3 sequence: CASSQEQGSYNEQFF. CDR3 bases: TGCGCCAGCAGCCAAGAACAGGGATCCTACAATGAGCAGTTCTTC.

The genes are TRBV7-9 and TRBJ2-1; D not resolved. V lost 2 bases, J lost 7 bases, and 3 bases lay in between. CDR3 length equals 11 residues. Germline CDR1 reads SEHNR; CDR2 reads FQNEAQ (reference sequence). In DNA form, the CDR3 reads TGTGCCAGCAGCTTACAAAATGAGCAGTTCTTC. Its translation: CASSLQNEQFF.

This rearrangement joins TRBV5-1 to TRBJ2-3; 9 bases are shared with TRBD2. CDR1 is SGHRS, CDR2 YFSETQ, per germline. Trimming removed 7 bases from V and 6 bases from J; junction bases left unmatched: 12. There are 15 residues in the CDR3. The CDR3, as DNA: TGCGCCAGCGCTCAGGGGCTAGCGGGAACCGATACGCAGTATTTT. Amino acid sequence: CASAQGLAGTDTQYF.

V is TRBV5-1 and J is TRBJ2-2; TRBD2 agrees at 11 bases. V gave up 5 bases and J gave up 5 bases; unmatched junction bases: 2. The length of the CDR3 is 14 residues. Germline loops: CDR1 SGHRS, CDR2 YFSETQ. The CDR3 protein is CASSSGGATGELFF. The CDR3 region has the DNA TGCGCCAGCAGTAGCGGGGGGGCAACCGGGGAGCTGTTTTTT.

This clone is a singleton in its sample. V and J are TRBV4-3 and TRBJ1-4, with a weak D call TRBD1 (5 bases). Germline CDR1 LGHNA, CDR2 YSLEER. V was cut by 3 bases and J by 1 base, with 9 bases left in between. CDR3 length: 15 residues. The CDR3 sequence: CASSQNQGTNEKLFF. DNA for the CDR3: TGCGCCAGCAGCCAGAACCAGGGAACTAATGAAAAACTGTTTTTT.

In DNA form, the CDR3 reads TGTGCCAGCAGCCCCGGGACTAGCGGGACTTACAATGAGCAGTTCTTC. It codes for CASSPGTSGTYNEQFF. This chain joins TRBV9 and TRBJ2-1; TRBD2 matches at 13 bases. After removal of 4 bases from V and 4 bases from J, the junction contained 5 bases not matched to a gene. The germline V gene has CDR1 SGDLS and CDR2 YYNGEE. This CDR3 has 16 residues.

The J gene is TRBJ2-2, the V gene TRBV7-2; 7 bases match TRBD1. Losses at the gene ends were 1 base for V and 2 bases for J; bases not matched to a gene: 4. Germline-derived CDR1 and CDR2 are SGHTA and FQGNSA. This CDR3 has 16 residues. In nucleotides, the CDR3 is TGTGCCAGCAGCTTAGGGACAGGAATCAACACCGGGGAGCTGTTTTTT. Protein: CASSLGTGINTGELFF.

V gene TRBV10-3 combines with J gene TRBJ2-5; tentative D call: TRBD1 (7 bases). The CDR3 extends over 16 amino acids. V was pared by 0 bases and J by 2 bases, with 13 bases between. CDR1 is ENHRY, CDR2 SYGVKD, per germline. The CDR3 coding sequence is TGTGCCATCAGTGAGTCTGGCAGGGGGGCTCAAGAGACCCAGTACTTC. This sequence encodes CAISESGRGAQETQYF.

This clone was picked up one time. This sequence joins TRBV9 and TRBJ2-5; 10 bases align to TRBD2. Germline CDR1 SGDLS, CDR2 YYNGEE. The CDR3 spans 16 residues. Trimming at V came to 0 bases and at J to 2 bases, leaving 4 bases not matched to a gene. CDR3 region: CASSVEGSGRQETQYF. The CDR3 DNA reads TGTGCCAGCAGCGTAGAGGGTAGCGGGAGGCAAGAGACCCAGTACTTC. Full variable domain (rest looked up from reference TRBV9 and TRBJ2-5): DSGVTQTPKHLITATGQRVTLRCSPRSGDLSVYWYQQSLDQGLQFLIQYYNGEERAKGNILERFSAQQFPDLHSELNLSSLELGDSALYFCASSVEGSGRQETQYFGPGTRLLVL.

V and J are TRBV10-2 and TRBJ1-5; a possible D gene is TRBD1 (5 bases). The CDR3 is made up of 13 amino acids. V gave up 4 bases and J gave up 6 bases, with 10 bases separating them. CDR1 is WSHSY, CDR2 SAAADI, per germline. CDR3 sequence reads: CASSAGDGQPQHF. CDR3 nucleotide sequence: TGCGCCAGCAGTGCGGGGGATGGTCAGCCCCAGCATTTT.

The chain uses TRBV3-1 (or the pseudogene TRBV3-2) and TRBJ2-2; D gene uncertain. Germline-derived CDR1 and CDR2 are LGHDT and YNNKEL (reference sequence). The CDR3 has 12 amino acids. The V end was cut by 4 bases, the J end by 3 bases, with 3 bases between. The CDR3 DNA sequence: TGTGCCAGCAGCCGCGACACCGGGGAGCTGTTTTTT. This encodes CASSRDTGELFF.

The genes are TRBV2 and TRBJ1-2; the match to TRBD1 covers 7 bases. Germline lookup yields CDR1 SNHLY and CDR2 FYNNEI. The CDR3 spans 14 residues. After removal of 4 bases from V and 2 bases from J, the junction contained 4 bases not matched to a gene. CDR3 amino acids: CASSVLTGNYGYTF. Written as DNA, the CDR3 is TGTGCCAGCAGTGTTTTGACAGGGAACTATGGCTACACCTTC.

This chain links TRBV6-5 with TRBJ2-7; TRBD2 matches 14 bases. The length of the CDR3 is 14 residues. Germline V lookup: CDR1 MNHEY, CDR2 SVGAGI. V lost 6 bases and J lost 5; bases outside the gene matches: 3. In DNA form, the CDR3 reads TGTGCCAGCAGGGGACTAGCGGGAGTCCACGAGCAGTACTTC. This gives the protein CASRGLAGVHEQYF.

This chain's CDR3 is CASSYGREGGYTF. In DNA, the CDR3 is TGTGCCAGCAGCTACGGCCGTGAGGGAGGCTACACCTTC. The V gene is TRBV7-2, the J gene TRBJ1-2, with D uncertain. CDR1 SGHTA and CDR2 FQGNSA come from the germline V gene. CDR3 length: 13 amino acids. V dropped 4 bases and J dropped 8 bases, with 14 bases sitting between them.